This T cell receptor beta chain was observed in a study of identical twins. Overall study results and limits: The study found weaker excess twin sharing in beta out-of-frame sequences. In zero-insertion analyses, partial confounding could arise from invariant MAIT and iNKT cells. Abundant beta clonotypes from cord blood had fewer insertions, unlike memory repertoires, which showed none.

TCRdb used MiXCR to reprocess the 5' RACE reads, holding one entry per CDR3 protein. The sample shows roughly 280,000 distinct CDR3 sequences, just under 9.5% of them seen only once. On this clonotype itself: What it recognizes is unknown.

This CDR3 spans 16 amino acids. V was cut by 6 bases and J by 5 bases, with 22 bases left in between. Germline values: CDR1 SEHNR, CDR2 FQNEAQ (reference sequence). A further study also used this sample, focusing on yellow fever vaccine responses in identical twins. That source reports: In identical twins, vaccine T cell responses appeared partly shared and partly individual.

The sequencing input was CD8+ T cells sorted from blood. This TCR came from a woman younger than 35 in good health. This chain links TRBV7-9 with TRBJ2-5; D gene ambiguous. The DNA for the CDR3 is TGTGCCAGCAGTTCAACACCCGACTGGGCGTGGGAGACCCAGTACTTC. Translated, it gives CASSSTPDWAWETQYF.